This T cell receptor beta chain was obtained from a study of T cell clonality in common variable immunodeficiency. The study, taken as a whole, reports: CVID subjects had higher TCRbeta clonality than healthy controls, most marked in about a third. Authors noted CVID clonality's cause needs subpopulation repertoire sequencing. Patient heterogeneity in the CVID cohort limited correlations between repertoire features and clinical complications. Compared with controls, CVID subjects had fewer shared TCRbeta clones.

Repertoires were generated with immunoSEQ multiplex PCR, while TCRdb's copy carries only in-frame clones and drops some. The counts give approximately 57,000 clones, none of them seen only once; around 0.8% is held by the top ten. Many counts were recorded for this clone. Its target is not known. Sequencing was done on a sample of peripheral blood mononuclear cells. The receptor was isolated from a person between 18 and 75 years old in good health.

The covered CDR3 bases are TGCAGTGCTCCAGAGGAGTGGACAACTAATGAAAAG. This codes for CSAPEEWTTNEK. The whole CDR3 protein reads CSAPEEWTTNEKLFF. The chain couples TRBV20-1 to TRBJ2-2, with a tentative D call TRBD1 (5 bases). From the germline J gene comes the end of the CDR3, since the read stops 3 residues before it. The CDR3 spans 15 residues. The germline gives CDR1 DFQATT, CDR2 SNEGSKA (reference sequence).